These 10 T cell receptor beta chains share one sample of origin, sequenced in a study of T cell repertoires in cytomegalovirus infection. TCRdb re-called the reads with MiXCR, one entry per CDR3 protein. The top ten hold 25% of the sample, which has over 150,000 distinct CDR3 sequences, roughly 15% seen once. Sequenced: CD8+ T cells from PBMCs. The source is a human donor in good health (CMV status not recorded). Some clones in this sample may be carry-over from other donors' samples.

This clonotype has more than one count but fewer than ten. The V call is TRBV25-1, the J call TRBJ1-5; perhaps TRBD1 as D (5 bases). Per the germline V gene, CDR1 is MGHDK and CDR2 is SYGVNS. The CDR3 spans 13 residues. The V and J ends lost 2 bases and 6 bases respectively, with 8 bases between them. Here the CDR3 reads CASSEQGFQPQHF. The CDR3 DNA reads as TGTGCCAGCAGTGAACAGGGCTTTCAGCCCCAGCATTTT. Full variable domain (remainder filled in from reference TRBV25-1 and TRBJ1-5): EADIYQTPRYLVIGTGKKITLECSQTMGHDKMYWYQQDPGMELHLIHYSYGVNSTEKGDLSSESTVSRIRTEHFPLTLESARPSHTSQYLCASSEQGFQPQHFGDGTRLSIL.

This clonotype has just a few counts. The CDR3 protein is CASSLAGAGRSTDTQYF. CDR3 DNA sequence: TGTGCCAGCAGCTTAGCTGGGGCAGGGCGGAGCACAGATACGCAGTATTTT. This chain links TRBV7-2 with TRBJ2-3; tentative D call: TRBD1 (5 bases). Germline loops: CDR1 SGHTA, CDR2 FQGNSA. CDR3 size: 17 residues. With 0 bases removed from V and 0 bases from J, the gap between germline ends came to 13 bases. Together with reference TRBV7-2 and TRBJ2-3, the CDR3 gives the full variable domain: GAGVSQSPSNKVTEKGKDVELRCDPISGHTALYWYRQSLGQGLEFLIYFQGNSAPDKSGLPSDRFSAERTGGSVSTLTIQRTQQEDSAVYLCASSLAGAGRSTDTQYFGPGTRLTVL.

This chain links TRBV7-6 with TRBJ2-2; D not resolved. The germline V and J ends were trimmed by 5 bases and 1 base, with 14 bases remaining between them. Germline lookup yields CDR1 SGHVS and CDR2 FNYEAQ. The CDR3 contains 16 residues. DNA for the CDR3: TGTGCCAGCAGCCTACCGTCTACCAGGAACACCGGGGAGCTGTTTTTT. It specifies CASSLPSTRNTGELFF.

This clonotype has more than one count but fewer than ten. The chain has TRBV7-9 and TRBJ2-5; no clear D. Germline assignment: CDR1 SEHNR and CDR2 FQNEAQ (reference sequence). The CDR3 runs 15 residues. Trimming shortened V by 6 bases and J by 2 bases, and 16 bases separated the two germline ends. CDR3 loop: CASRHFRGEQETQYF. Written as DNA, the CDR3 is TGTGCCAGCAGACACTTTCGAGGTGAACAAGAGACCCAGTACTTC. Based on the CDR3 plus reference TRBV7-9 and TRBJ2-5, the full variable domain is DTGVSQNPRHKITKRGQNVTFRCDPISEHNRLYWYRQTLGQGPEFLTYFQNEAQLEKSRLLSDRFSAERPKGSFSTLEIQRTEQGDSAMYLCASRHFRGEQETQYFGPGTRLLVL.

This clonotype was detected many times. This chain connects TRBV7-9 to TRBJ1-1; D is uncertain. Between the trimmed V and J ends, which lost 5 bases and 3 bases, there was a span of 13 bases. This CDR3 is built from 14 residues. Germline V gene data show CDR1 as SEHNR and CDR2 as FQNEAQ (reference sequence). The CDR3 sequence is CASSARKEDTEAFF. The CDR3 DNA follows: TGTGCCAGCAGCGCAAGAAAGGAGGACACTGAAGCTTTCTTT.

This clonotype was detected only a few times. This chain joins TRBV7-9 and TRBJ2-1; D remains unclear. V lost 5 bases to trimming and J lost 8 bases, with 16 bases between them. The CDR3 has 14 residues. From germline, CDR1 is SEHNR and CDR2 FQNEAQ (reference sequence). For the CDR3, the DNA is TGTGCCAGCAGCCGAGCTTTTGGCGGTGATGAGCAGTTCTTC. Amino acid sequence: CASSRAFGGDEQFF.

The CDR3 here is CASSLESVEQYF. The CDR3 region has the DNA TGTGCCAGCAGCTTGGAGTCCGTCGAGCAGTACTTC. V is TRBV5-6 and J is TRBJ2-7, with no clear D. The germline V and J ends were trimmed by 0 bases and 6 bases, with 7 bases remaining between them. The germline gives CDR1 SGHDT, CDR2 YYEEEE. The CDR3 runs to 12 residues.

This clonotype showed up just a few times. The chain is built from TRBV7-2 and TRBJ2-3; D gene ambiguous. V lost 7 bases, J lost 0 bases, and 14 bases lay in between. The CDR3 extends over 15 amino acids. CDR1 SGHTA and CDR2 FQGNSA come from the germline V gene. CDR3 loop: CASKFSLSSTDTQYF. The CDR3 coding sequence is TGTGCCAGCAAATTTTCACTCTCTAGCACAGATACGCAGTATTTT.

The chain links TRBV6-2 or TRBV6-3 to TRBJ2-5; D gene ambiguous. V was clipped by 2 bases and J by 5 bases, with 12 bases between them. Germline V gene data show CDR1 as MNHEY and CDR2 as SVGEGT. The CDR3 is 14 residues long. The CDR3 here is CASSYDLSRETQYF. DNA of the CDR3: TGTGCCAGCAGTTACGACTTATCGCGGGAGACCCAGTACTTC.

V gene TRBV4-3 combines with J gene TRBJ2-2; tentatively, D is TRBD2 (7 bases). Trimming cost V 5 bases and J 3 bases, with 19 bases left between them. The CDR3 contains 17 residues. The germline V gene has CDR1 LGHNA and CDR2 YSLEER. CDR3 sequence (DNA): TGCGCCAGCAGCGGCCGGGGGGCGGAGACGGACACCGGGGAGCTGTTTTTT. Amino acid sequence: CASSGRGAETDTGELFF.